This T cell receptor beta chain is drawn from a study of identical twins. Notes on the study in general: The abundant beta clonotypes from cord blood had fewer insertions, and memory repertoires had none of this. With monozygotic twins, out-of-frame TCR alpha sharing exceeded what models estimated.

Healthy Caucasians alone served as donors. Trimming at V came to 5 bases and at J to 9 bases, leaving 7 bases not matched to a gene. In germline, CDR1 is SGHNT, CDR2 YENEEA. The length of the CDR3 is 13 residues. Unique molecular identifiers were in the cDNA, with template-switch universal primer binding. TCRdb reprocessed the 5' RACE reads via MiXCR and lists one record per CDR3 protein. The data contain hundreds of thousands of distinct CDR3 sequences, roughly 6.2% of them singletons. Worth noting for this clonotype: The antigen remains unidentified.

The V call is TRBV11-3, the J call TRBJ2-1, with 7 positions matching TRBD2. Sample: naive T cells sorted from blood. The sequence came from a man younger than 35 in good health. In nucleotides, the CDR3 is TGTGCCAGCAGCGCCACTAGCGCAACTGAGCAGTTCTTC. Translated: CASSATSATEQFF.